This T cell receptor beta chain was obtained from a study of T-cell memory formation after mild COVID-19. Trimming cost V 9 bases and J 6 bases; bases outside gene matches: 8. The germline CDR1 and CDR2 sequences are KGHDR and SFDVKD. The CDR3 consists of 13 residues. A single record per CDR3 protein comes from TCRdb applying MiXCR to the 5' RACE reads. The profile covers about 270,000 distinct CDR3 sequences, with roughly 18% appearing a single time and more than 20% taken by the ten largest. The specimen was PBMCs or a T cell subset sorted from them (not recorded which). The receptor's source is a man aged 18 to 30 who had mild COVID-19 (a few samples of this study predate the infection). Cell type and time point are not known. The chain is built from TRBV24-1 and TRBJ2-3; 7 nucleotides align to TRBD2. DNA for the CDR3: TGTGCCACCGCCGGGACTACCGGGGATACGCAGTATTTT. It codes for CATAGTTGDTQYF.